This entry lists 24 T cell receptor beta chains sequenced from one sample in a study of post-analysis software for immune sequencing data. Their specific antigens are unknown. The library was made from cDNA and included unique molecular identifiers. TCRdb recomputed calls from the PCR reads with MiXCR, one row per CDR3 protein. The data show hundreds of thousands of distinct CDR3 sequences, with 25% to 30% seen just once and about 0.5% held by the top ten. Study findings and constraints: With TRBV5-6, TRBV5-1 and TRBV20-1 included, 4 to 6 TRBV segments were more frequent in patients than in controls.

The sample taken for sequencing was blood. These receptors were obtained from a girl between 5 and 17 years old with multiple sclerosis.

Points on this clonotype: This may be a read error: a much more frequent sequence differs by one nucleotide. No conserved phenylalanine or tryptophan ends this CDR3, so it is likely a read error. V usage is TRBV7-2 and J usage is TRBJ2-5; TRBD1 agrees at 9 bases. Germline CDR1 is SGHTA and CDR2 is FQGNSA. The J segment lost 4 bases and the V segment lost 1 base, leaving 4 bases of the junction unmatched. This CDR3 has 15 amino acids. CDR3 DNA sequence: TGTGCCAGCAGCTTAGATGGGACAGGGCCAGAGACCCAGTACCTC. Amino acid sequence: CASSLDGTGPETQYL.

The chain recombines TRBV4-1 with TRBJ1-6; 8 bases line up with TRBD1. Per the germline V gene, CDR1 is MGHRA and CDR2 is YSYEKL. V lost 0 bases to trimming and J lost 3 bases; unmatched junction nucleotides: 10. The CDR3 sequence is 19 residues long. In DNA form, the CDR3 reads TGCGCCAGCAGCCAAGATCTCGGGCAGGGGGCTGACTATAATTCACCCCTCCACTTT. As protein: CASSQDLGQGADYNSPLHF.

V is TRBV12-3 or TRBV12-4 and J is TRBJ2-5; D is undetermined. Trimming pared 2 bases from V and 5 bases from J, leaving 15 bases between. This CDR3 has 15 residues. The CDR3, as DNA: TGTGCCAGCAGTTTATATTCTAGTTTTGACGAGACCCAGTACTTC. This codes for CASSLYSSFDETQYF.

This clonotype was seen a few times. The rearrangement uses TRBV6-5 and TRBJ2-3; the D is unclear. Germline lookup yields CDR1 MNHEY and CDR2 SVGAGI. Trimming left V 0 bases short and J 4 bases short, with 11 bases between. The CDR3 loop spans 15 amino acids. DNA for the CDR3: TGTGCCAGCAGTTACTCGATCGTCGACCCAGATACGCAGTATTTT. Its translation is CASSYSIVDPDTQYF.

This chain joins TRBV7-8 and TRBJ1-2; D is ambiguous. Germline V gene sequence: CDR1 SGHVS, CDR2 FQNEAQ. This CDR3 comprises 13 residues. V lost 8 bases to trimming and J lost 6 bases, with 16 bases between them. This chain's CDR3 is CASRWTIRHGYTF. The CDR3 DNA follows: TGTGCCAGCCGGTGGACTATTCGTCATGGCTACACCTTC.

This clonotype was found many times. J is TRBJ2-5 and V is TRBV12-3 or TRBV12-4, with unresolved D. The V gene lost 6 bases and the J gene lost 2 bases, with 10 bases spanning the gap. The CDR3 sequence is 13 residues long. CDR3 sequence reads: CASSPRRQETQYF. The CDR3 DNA sequence: TGTGCCAGCAGCCCCCGAAGGCAAGAGACCCAGTACTTC.

The chain carries TRBV14 and TRBJ1-1; D possibly corresponds to TRBD1 (5 bases). Germline V gives CDR1 SGHDN, CDR2 FVKESK. V was cut by 0 bases and J by 5 bases, with 13 bases left in between. CDR3 size: 15 residues. CDR3 DNA sequence: TGTGCCAGCAGCCAAGATACAGGCCCGAGGACTGAAGCTTTCTTT. Translating it yields CASSQDTGPRTEAFF.

The CDR3 region has the DNA TGTGCCAGCAGCCAAGATAATGGGCCGCTAAGCGCCTATGGCTACACCTTC. This translates into CASSQDNGPLSAYGYTF. V gene TRBV14 combines with J gene TRBJ1-2; no definite D call. Germline CDR1 SGHDN, CDR2 FVKESK. This CDR3 has 17 residues. The germline V and J ends were trimmed by 0 bases and 4 bases, with 18 bases remaining between them. The whole variable domain, filled in from reference TRBV14 and TRBJ1-2, reads EAGVTQFPSHSVIEKGQTVTLRCDPISGHDNLYWYRRVMGKEIKFLLHFVKESKQDESGMPNNRFLAERTGGTYSTLKVQPAELEDSGVYFCASSQDNGPLSAYGYTFGSGTRLTVV.

V and J are TRBV9 and TRBJ2-3; D is uncertain. The CDR3 spans 13 residues. Germline lookup yields CDR1 SGDLS and CDR2 YYNGEE. The V gene lost 4 bases and the J gene lost 4 bases, with 10 bases spanning the gap. The CDR3 DNA reads as TGTGCCAGCAGCCCTACACCCGCAGATACGCAGTATTTT. Amino acid sequence: CASSPTPADTQYF. Full variable domain (remainder filled in from reference TRBV9 and TRBJ2-3): DSGVTQTPKHLITATGQRVTLRCSPRSGDLSVYWYQQSLDQGLQFLIQYYNGEERAKGNILERFSAQQFPDLHSELNLSSLELGDSALYFCASSPTPADTQYFGPGTRLTVL.

The V call is TRBV20-1, the J call TRBJ2-3, with 14 bases aligning to TRBD2. Germline V gives CDR1 DFQATT, CDR2 SNEGSKA (reference sequence). V lost 5 bases, J lost 11 bases, and 9 bases stayed unmatched. The CDR3 spans 14 residues. The CDR3 reads CSASRLAGGRRQYF. The CDR3, as DNA: TGCAGTGCTTCAAGACTAGCGGGGGGGCGAAGGCAGTATTTT.

This clonotype was observed a handful of times. The chain uses TRBV11-2 and TRBJ2-7, with D perhaps TRBD2 (5 bases). V shed 2 bases and J shed 1 base, with 9 bases lying between them. Germline V gives CDR1 SGHAT, CDR2 FQNNGV. This CDR3 spans 14 amino acids. This CDR3 is CASSLNGGSYEQYF. CDR3 nucleotide sequence: TGTGCCAGCAGCTTAAACGGCGGGTCCTACGAGCAGTACTTC.

The chain has TRBV5-6 and TRBJ2-5; D possibly corresponds to TRBD1 (6 bases). This CDR3 is 16 amino acids long. The germline V gene encodes CDR1 SGHDT and CDR2 YYEEEE. The V gene lost 3 bases and the J gene lost 1 base, with 16 bases spanning the gap. The CDR3 region is CASSSYQGSGQETQYF. Written as DNA, the CDR3 is TGTGCCAGCAGCTCCTACCAGGGGTCAGGCCAAGAGACCCAGTACTTC.

V usage is TRBV15 and J usage is TRBJ1-2; 10 positions match TRBD1. The germline CDR1 and CDR2 sequences are LNHNV and YYDKDF (reference sequence). With V trimmed by 3 bases and J by 5 bases, 6 bases remained unmatched. The CDR3 runs to 15 residues. Here the CDR3 reads CATSRMMGQGYGYTF. For the CDR3, the DNA is TGTGCCACCAGCAGGATGATGGGACAGGGGTATGGCTACACCTTC.

The chain uses TRBV14 and TRBJ2-1, with TRBD2 matching 7 bases. Looked up from germline, CDR1 is SGHDN and CDR2 is FVKESK. The V and J ends lost 3 bases and 6 bases, in that order; junction bases with no gene match: 5. This CDR3 spans 14 amino acids. CDR3 sequence: CASSQPGLLNEQFF. Written as DNA, the CDR3 is TGTGCCAGCAGCCAGCCGGGACTACTCAATGAGCAGTTCTTC.

Ten or more counts support this clonotype. The chain combines TRBV5-1 with TRBJ1-2; 8 bases line up with TRBD1. After removal of 4 bases from V and 2 bases from J, the junction contained 4 bases not matched to a gene. The CDR3 covers 14 residues. Germline V gene sequence: CDR1 SGHRS, CDR2 YFSETQ. CDR3 nucleotide sequence: TGCGCCAGCAGCGAAACAGGGGGGAACTATGGCTACACCTTC. This encodes CASSETGGNYGYTF. Using reference TRBV5-1 and TRBJ1-2 for the parts outside the CDR3, the full variable domain is KAGVTQTPRYLIKTRGQQVTLSCSPISGHRSVSWYQQTPGQGLQFLFEYFSETQRNKGNFPGRFSGRQFSNSRSEMNVSTLELGDSALYLCASSETGGNYGYTFGSGTRLTVV.

This clonotype was seen ten or more times. The chain employs TRBV20-1 and TRBJ2-1; D is undetermined. The CDR3 sequence is 11 residues long. The V gene lost 2 bases and the J gene lost 3 bases, with 2 bases spanning the gap. Looked up from germline, CDR1 is DFQATT and CDR2 is SNEGSKA (reference sequence). The CDR3 is CSARNYNEQFF. The CDR3, as DNA: TGCAGTGCTAGAAACTACAATGAGCAGTTCTTC.

The J gene is TRBJ2-1, the V gene TRBV2; D not certain. V gave up 8 bases and J gave up 3 bases, with 11 bases separating them. CDR3 length: 13 amino acids. Germline V CDR1 and CDR2: SNHLY, FYNNEI. The CDR3, as DNA: TGTGCCAGCCAGTTCCCAGACTACAATGAGCAGTTCTTC. It yields the protein CASQFPDYNEQFF. Full variable domain (missing parts from reference TRBV2 and TRBJ2-1): EPEVTQTPSHQVTQMGQEVILRCVPISNHLYFYWYRQILGQKVEFLVSFYNNEISEKSEIFDDQFSVERPDGSNFTLKIRSTKLEDSAMYFCASQFPDYNEQFFGPGTRLTVL.

The gene calls are TRBV4-3 and TRBJ1-6; D gene ambiguous. Germline CDR1 reads LGHNA; CDR2 reads YSLEER. With 0 bases removed from V and 7 bases from J, the gap between germline ends came to 10 bases. The CDR3 consists of 15 residues. The CDR3 DNA reads TGCGCCAGCAGCCAAGAAGGCAGGACGAATTCACCCCTCCACTTT. It encodes CASSQEGRTNSPLHF.

This clonotype was observed at least ten times. This chain's CDR3 is CASSLGREQFF. The DNA of the CDR3 is TGTGCCAGCAGCCTAGGGAGGGAGCAGTTCTTC. The chain couples TRBV11-2 to TRBJ2-1, with D possibly matching TRBD2 (6 bases). Trimming took 5 bases from V and 10 from J, leaving 9 bases between them. Germline V gives CDR1 SGHAT, CDR2 FQNNGV. The CDR3 runs 11 residues.

The gene calls are TRBV5-1 and TRBJ1-2; D possibly corresponds to TRBD1 (6 bases). The V end lost 0 bases, the J end lost 5 bases, and 17 bases lay between the germline ends. Germline V gene sequence: CDR1 SGHRS, CDR2 YFSETQ. The CDR3 spans 16 residues. CDR3 sequence: CASSLDWSGAGYGYTF. The CDR3 DNA sequence: TGCGCCAGCAGCTTGGATTGGTCGGGGGCAGGGTATGGCTACACCTTC.

The rearrangement joins TRBV5-1 to TRBJ2-3; 9 bases fit TRBD2. V shed 2 bases and J 5 bases; nucleotides not matched to a gene: 9. CDR1 SGHRS and CDR2 YFSETQ come from the germline V gene. This CDR3 region has 16 residues. CDR3 residues: CASSFSSGTEIDTQYF. The DNA for the CDR3 is TGCGCCAGCAGCTTCTCTAGCGGGACGGAAATAGATACGCAGTATTTT.

The chain links TRBV5-1 to TRBJ2-7; perhaps TRBD1 as D (6 bases). The CDR3 is 14 amino acids. V was shortened by 5 bases and J by 3 bases, with 15 bases between the two germline ends. CDR1 is SGHRS, CDR2 YFSETQ, per germline. CDR3 sequence: CASSSGGRGYEQYF. CDR3 coding DNA: TGCGCCAGCAGTTCTGGGGGCAGGGGCTACGAGCAGTACTTC.

With respect to this clonotype: At one end, the junction sequence differs from germline, possibly due to a read error. The chain links TRBV3-1 to TRBJ2-1, with D hard to call. Germline lookup yields CDR1 LGHDT and CDR2 YNNKEL (reference sequence). CDR3 length: 14 amino acids. In DNA form, the CDR3 reads TGTGCCAGCGGCCAAGAGTCCTACGTCTACGAGCAGTTCTTC. The encoded protein is CASGQESYVYEQFF.

This clonotype has only a few counts. The rearrangement joins TRBV28 to TRBJ1-2; the D gene is possibly TRBD1 (6 bases). The CDR3 is 13 amino acids. Germline V gene sequence: CDR1 MDHEN, CDR2 SYDVKM. Trimming took off 11 bases at V and 3 bases at J, with 16 bases between the two ends. CDR3 nucleotides: TGTGCCCTCTTCGGGGGCGCCCACTATGGCTACACCTTC. Translated, it gives CALFGGAHYGYTF.